This T cell receptor (beta chain) derives from a study of blood T cell repertoires in COVID-19. Study details: T cells, B-cell-depleted T cells, or PBMCs supplied cDNA or gDNA.

Trimming removed 2 bases from V and 5 bases from J, with 10 bases in between. The CDR3 is 14 residues long. CDR1 and CDR2 (germline): SGHTS, YDEGEE. In the authors' methods: It was from reference gene primer amplification that nucleated cell counts were estimated. The table came from immunoSEQ multiplex PCR; TCRdb's copy has only in-frame clones and leaves some out. The V and J calls and clone size come from that table; D and trimming were worked out from the DNA. The sample has roughly 120,000 clones, 65% to 80% seen once. Sequencing was performed on peripheral blood. This chain connects TRBV5-8 to TRBJ1-4; D ambiguous. This receptor was obtained from a man in his fifties or sixties with acute or convalescent COVID-19. The DNA for the CDR3 is TGTGCCAGCAGCTTAGTCACAGACAATGAAAAACTGTTTTTT. Its protein product is CASSLVTDNEKLFF.